These T cell receptor beta chains were read from a single sample in a study of T cells in Graves' hyperthyroidism and ophthalmopathy. TCRdb passed the multiplex PCR reads through MiXCR, listing each CDR3 protein once. The data show around 610,000 distinct CDR3 sequences, with roughly 14% seen just once and over 3.5% held by the top ten. The sequenced material came from blood. The receptors shown here come from a woman between 35 and 50 years old with Graves' ophthalmopathy. Both conserved end residues are part of each CDR3. The D gene is left open where the match is weak. Not all rows give a size; the values are once, few, many and, for expanded clones, a class.

CDR3 protein: CASSWTGLGNTIYF; CDR3 DNA: TGTGCCAGCAGCTGGACAGGTCTTGGAAACACCATATATTTT; D gene: TRBD1; V gene: TRBV5-6; clone size: once; J gene: TRBJ1-3; CDR3 length: 14
CDR3 protein: CASEGGGQPQHF; CDR3 DNA: TGTGCCAGCGAGGGAGGAGGCCAGCCCCAGCATTTT; D gene: NA; V gene: TRBV28; clone size: many; J gene: TRBJ1-5; CDR3 length: 12
CDR3 protein: CSAPGANTGELFF; CDR3 DNA: TGCAGCGCACCAGGGGCGAACACCGGGGAGCTGTTTTTT; D gene: NA; V gene: TRBV29-1; clone size: few; J gene: TRBJ2-2; CDR3 length: 13
CDR3 protein: CASSRRGSFQETQYF; CDR3 DNA: TGTGCCAGCAGCCGAAGAGGGTCATTCCAAGAGACCCAGTACTTC; D gene: NA; V gene: TRBV27; clone size: many; J gene: TRBJ2-5; CDR3 length: 15
CDR3 protein: CASRGTEELFF; CDR3 DNA: TGTGCCAGCAGGGGGACAGAGGAGCTGTTTTTT; D gene: TRBD1; V gene: TRBV11-1; clone size: many; J gene: TRBJ2-2; CDR3 length: 11
CDR3 protein: CSARDRHGGYEQYF; CDR3 DNA: TGCAGTGCTAGAGATCGTCACGGTGGCTACGAGCAGTACTTC; D gene: NA; V gene: TRBV20-1; clone size: many; J gene: TRBJ2-7; CDR3 length: 14
CDR3 protein: CASTGGRFFGDPLRNIQYF; CDR3 DNA: TGTGCCAGCACCGGGGGGCGGTTCTTTGGAGACCCCCTTAGGAACATTCAGTACTTC; D gene: NA; V gene: TRBV3-1; clone size: NA; J gene: TRBJ2-4; CDR3 length: 19
CDR3 protein: CASRAGTGNTGELFF; CDR3 DNA: TGCGCCAGCAGGGCCGGGACAGGGAACACCGGGGAGCTGTTTTTT; D gene: TRBD1; V gene: TRBV10-2; clone size: many; J gene: TRBJ2-2; CDR3 length: 15
CDR3 protein: CVSRRVGFEAFF; CDR3 DNA: TGTGTTTCGAGGAGGGTGGGTTTTGAAGCTTTCTTT; D gene: NA; V gene: TRBV19; clone size: few; J gene: TRBJ1-1; CDR3 length: 12
CDR3 protein: CASSGRTDYGYTF; CDR3 DNA: TGTGCCAGCAGCGGGCGGACGGACTATGGCTACACCTTC; D gene: NA; V gene: TRBV11-1; clone size: many; J gene: TRBJ1-2; CDR3 length: 13
CDR3 protein: CASSQGGGTAFRDTGELFF; CDR3 DNA: TGCGCCAGCAGCCAGGGGGGGGGAACAGCCTTTAGGGACACCGGGGAGCTGTTTTTT; D gene: TRBD2; V gene: TRBV4-1; clone size: NA; J gene: TRBJ2-2; CDR3 length: 19
CDR3 protein: CASSEHERPGLGETQYF; CDR3 DNA: TGTGCCAGCAGTGAACACGAACGACCGGGACTAGGGGAGACCCAGTACTTC; D gene: TRBD2; V gene: TRBV6-1; clone size: NA; J gene: TRBJ2-5; CDR3 length: 17
CDR3 protein: CASSLSGRRGDTQYF; CDR3 DNA: TGTGCCAGCAGCCTCTCGGGGCGGAGGGGAGATACGCAGTATTTT; D gene: NA; V gene: TRBV4-2; clone size: NA; J gene: TRBJ2-3; CDR3 length: 15
CDR3 protein: CSALRTGAEQYF; CDR3 DNA: TGCAGTGCTTTGAGGACTGGCGCCGAGCAGTACTTC; D gene: NA; V gene: TRBV20-1; clone size: NA; J gene: TRBJ2-7; CDR3 length: 12
CDR3 protein: CASTPGQGGEQYF; CDR3 DNA: TGTGCCAGCACGCCGGGACAGGGGGGCGAGCAGTACTTC; D gene: TRBD1; V gene: TRBV7-9; clone size: many; J gene: TRBJ2-7; CDR3 length: 13
CDR3 protein: CASSEGQANTGELFF; CDR3 DNA: TGTGCCAGCAGTGAGGGACAGGCGAACACCGGGGAGCTGTTTTTT; D gene: TRBD1; V gene: TRBV9; clone size: many; J gene: TRBJ2-2; CDR3 length: 15
CDR3 protein: CSVAGNGNEQYF; CDR3 DNA: TGCAGCGTTGCCGGTAACGGGAACGAGCAGTACTTC; D gene: NA; V gene: TRBV29-1; clone size: many; J gene: TRBJ2-7; CDR3 length: 12
CDR3 protein: CASSFLPGGVYEQYF; CDR3 DNA: TGTGCCAGCAGCTTTCTCCCGGGAGGGGTCTACGAGCAGTACTTC; D gene: TRBD2; V gene: TRBV7-9; clone size: NA; J gene: TRBJ2-7; CDR3 length: 15
CDR3 protein: CSVPTGSSYEQYF; CDR3 DNA: TGCAGCGTTCCGACAGGATCCTCCTACGAGCAGTACTTC; D gene: NA; V gene: TRBV29-1; clone size: many; J gene: TRBJ2-7; CDR3 length: 13
CDR3 protein: CASSSFNRHKSGYTF; CDR3 DNA: TGTGCCAGCAGTTCTTTCAACAGGCACAAAAGCGGCTACACCTTC; D gene: NA; V gene: TRBV28; clone size: NA; J gene: TRBJ1-2; CDR3 length: 15
CDR3 protein: CASSFLPDSSGTTEAFF; CDR3 DNA: TGTGCCAGCAGTTTCCTGCCCGACTCCTCCGGGACCACTGAAGCTTTCTTT; D gene: NA; V gene: TRBV12-3/TRBV12-4; clone size: many; J gene: TRBJ1-1; CDR3 length: 17
CDR3 protein: CASSPNRGSSYEQYF; CDR3 DNA: TGTGCCAGCTCACCGAACAGGGGGAGCTCCTACGAGCAGTACTTC; D gene: TRBD1; V gene: TRBV18; clone size: once; J gene: TRBJ2-7; CDR3 length: 15
CDR3 protein: CASSPIPLNTEAFF; CDR3 DNA: TGTGCCAGCAGCCCAATCCCCCTGAACACTGAAGCTTTCTTT; D gene: NA; V gene: TRBV11-2; clone size: many; J gene: TRBJ1-1; CDR3 length: 14
CDR3 protein: CAWSWTGVEQYF; CDR3 DNA: TGTGCCTGGAGCTGGACTGGGGTCGAGCAGTACTTC; D gene: NA; V gene: TRBV30; clone size: many; J gene: TRBJ2-7; CDR3 length: 12
CDR3 protein: CASSFRQGVGGYTF; CDR3 DNA: TGTGCCAGCAGTTTTCGGCAGGGGGTTGGCGGCTACACCTTC; D gene: TRBD1; V gene: TRBV27; clone size: many; J gene: TRBJ1-2; CDR3 length: 14
CDR3 protein: CASSYAPGVNNSPLHF; CDR3 DNA: TGTGCCAGCAGTTACGCTCCGGGGGTAAATAATTCACCCCTCCACTTT; D gene: NA; V gene: TRBV6-5; clone size: many; J gene: TRBJ1-6; CDR3 length: 16
CDR3 protein: CSASSGPGNTIYF; CDR3 DNA: TGCAGTGCTAGCTCGGGACCCGGAAACACCATATATTTT; D gene: NA; V gene: TRBV20-1; clone size: many; J gene: TRBJ1-3; CDR3 length: 13
CDR3 protein: CATLGFSNTEAFF; CDR3 DNA: TGTGCCACTTTGGGGTTTTCGAACACTGAAGCTTTCTTT; D gene: NA; V gene: TRBV25-1; clone size: many; J gene: TRBJ1-1; CDR3 length: 13
CDR3 protein: CASRSGALHTDTQYF; CDR3 DNA: TGTGCCAGCAGATCTGGGGCCTTACACACAGATACGCAGTATTTT; D gene: NA; V gene: TRBV12-3/TRBV12-4; clone size: many; J gene: TRBJ2-3; CDR3 length: 15
CDR3 protein: CASTYPTGGDTGELFF; CDR3 DNA: TGTGCCAGCACCTACCCGACAGGGGGCGATACCGGGGAGCTGTTTTTT; D gene: TRBD1; V gene: TRBV6-2/TRBV6-3; clone size: many; J gene: TRBJ2-2; CDR3 length: 16
CDR3 protein: CASRDPGKGEQYF; CDR3 DNA: TGTGCCAGCAGAGACCCAGGGAAGGGCGAGCAGTACTTC; D gene: NA; V gene: TRBV28; clone size: many; J gene: TRBJ2-7; CDR3 length: 13
CDR3 protein: CASSLGEGVEQYF; CDR3 DNA: TGTGCCAGCAGCTTGGGGGAAGGGGTCGAGCAGTACTTC; D gene: NA; V gene: TRBV11-2; clone size: many; J gene: TRBJ2-7; CDR3 length: 13
CDR3 protein: CASSLRDRAHEQYF; CDR3 DNA: TGTGCCAGCTCACTCCGGGACAGGGCCCACGAGCAGTACTTC; D gene: TRBD1; V gene: TRBV18; clone size: NA; J gene: TRBJ2-7; CDR3 length: 14
CDR3 protein: CSAPPIINYGYTF; CDR3 DNA: TGCAGTGCTCCCCCGATCATTAACTATGGCTACACCTTC; D gene: NA; V gene: TRBV20-1; clone size: many; J gene: TRBJ1-2; CDR3 length: 13
CDR3 protein: CSARDLATSGYNEQFF; CDR3 DNA: TGCAGTGCTAGAGATTTGGCCACTAGCGGATACAATGAGCAGTTCTTC; D gene: TRBD2; V gene: TRBV20-1; clone size: many; J gene: TRBJ2-1; CDR3 length: 16
CDR3 protein: CSVVSGRAWGLFF; CDR3 DNA: TGCAGCGTTGTCAGCGGGAGGGCCTGGGGGCTGTTTTTT; D gene: TRBD2; V gene: TRBV29-1; clone size: NA; J gene: TRBJ2-2; CDR3 length: 13
CDR3 protein: CASRPAAGGSYEQYF; CDR3 DNA: TGTGCCAGCAGGCCGGCGGCGGGAGGGTCCTACGAGCAGTACTTC; D gene: TRBD2; V gene: TRBV6-1; clone size: many; J gene: TRBJ2-7; CDR3 length: 15
CDR3 protein: CSARGDIAEEQYF; CDR3 DNA: TGCAGTGCTAGAGGGGATATCGCGGAGGAGCAGTACTTC; D gene: NA; V gene: TRBV20-1; clone size: many; J gene: TRBJ2-7; CDR3 length: 13
CDR3 protein: CASSPIDRRYNYGYTF; CDR3 DNA: TGTGCCAGCAGCCCCATCGACAGACGATATAACTATGGCTACACCTTC; D gene: NA; V gene: TRBV14; clone size: NA; J gene: TRBJ1-2; CDR3 length: 16
CDR3 protein: CASRLREGPYEQYF; CDR3 DNA: TGCGCCAGCAGGCTACGGGAGGGCCCCTACGAGCAGTACTTC; D gene: TRBD2; V gene: TRBV10-1; clone size: NA; J gene: TRBJ2-7; CDR3 length: 14
CDR3 protein: CSAPGGVRTDTQYF; CDR3 DNA: TGCAGTGCTCCAGGGGGGGTCCGAACAGATACGCAGTATTTT; D gene: NA; V gene: TRBV20-1; clone size: few; J gene: TRBJ2-3; CDR3 length: 14
CDR3 protein: CASSFSGGTQYF; CDR3 DNA: TGTGCCAGCAGCTTTTCGGGGGGGACCCAGTACTTC; D gene: TRBD2; V gene: TRBV7-2; clone size: many; J gene: TRBJ2-5; CDR3 length: 12
CDR3 protein: CASSFPGQPGELFF; CDR3 DNA: TGTGCCAGCAGCTTTCCGGGACAGCCCGGGGAGCTGTTTTTT; D gene: TRBD1; V gene: TRBV7-3; clone size: many; J gene: TRBJ2-2; CDR3 length: 14
CDR3 protein: CASSLDMVYEQYF; CDR3 DNA: TGTGCCAGCAGCTTAGATATGGTCTACGAGCAGTACTTC; D gene: NA; V gene: TRBV11-2; clone size: many; J gene: TRBJ2-7; CDR3 length: 13
CDR3 protein: CASSGQGARYNEQFF; CDR3 DNA: TGTGCCAGCAGCGGACAGGGGGCGAGGTACAATGAGCAGTTCTTC; D gene: TRBD1; V gene: TRBV9; clone size: few; J gene: TRBJ2-1; CDR3 length: 15
CDR3 protein: CSVVGLAGEKSYEQYF; CDR3 DNA: TGCAGCGTTGTCGGACTAGCGGGTGAAAAATCCTACGAGCAGTACTTC; D gene: TRBD2; V gene: TRBV29-1; clone size: many; J gene: TRBJ2-7; CDR3 length: 16
CDR3 protein: CASSQAPGADYGYTF; CDR3 DNA: TGCGCCAGCAGCCAAGCCCCTGGGGCAGACTATGGCTACACCTTC; D gene: NA; V gene: TRBV4-1; clone size: few; J gene: TRBJ1-2; CDR3 length: 15
CDR3 protein: CASIGTVQETQYF; CDR3 DNA: TGTGCCAGCATCGGGACAGTCCAAGAGACCCAGTACTTC; D gene: TRBD1; V gene: TRBV9; clone size: many; J gene: TRBJ2-5; CDR3 length: 13
CDR3 protein: CASRMVTGRSGTSYEQYF; CDR3 DNA: TGTGCCAGCAGAATGGTCACAGGGAGAAGCGGCACTTCCTACGAGCAGTACTTC; D gene: NA; V gene: TRBV6-2/TRBV6-3; clone size: many; J gene: TRBJ2-7; CDR3 length: 18
CDR3 protein: CASSGPLWGGYTF; CDR3 DNA: TGTGCCAGCAGCGGCCCATTGTGGGGTGGCTACACCTTC; D gene: NA; V gene: TRBV9; clone size: many; J gene: TRBJ1-2; CDR3 length: 13
CDR3 protein: CASSPTLAGAKNIQYF; CDR3 DNA: TGTGCCAGCAGCCCAACCCTCGCGGGGGCCAAAAACATTCAGTACTTC; D gene: NA; V gene: TRBV9; clone size: many; J gene: TRBJ2-4; CDR3 length: 16
CDR3 protein: CASRDRAGQQETQYF; CDR3 DNA: TGTGCCAGCAGGGACAGGGCGGGACAGCAAGAGACCCAGTACTTC; D gene: TRBD1; V gene: TRBV6-2/TRBV6-3; clone size: once; J gene: TRBJ2-5; CDR3 length: 15
CDR3 protein: CASSYRGVSYEQYF; CDR3 DNA: TGTGCCAGCAGTTACAGGGGGGTGTCCTACGAGCAGTACTTC; D gene: TRBD1; V gene: TRBV27; clone size: NA; J gene: TRBJ2-7; CDR3 length: 14
CDR3 protein: CSVEAPGIPQQYF; CDR3 DNA: TGCAGCGTTGAAGCCCCAGGGATCCCCCAGCAGTACTTC; D gene: NA; V gene: TRBV29-1; clone size: NA; J gene: TRBJ2-7; CDR3 length: 13
CDR3 protein: CAISGGQGRKNGYTF; CDR3 DNA: TGTGCCATCAGTGGGGGACAGGGACGGAAGAATGGCTACACCTTC; D gene: TRBD1; V gene: TRBV10-3; clone size: many; J gene: TRBJ1-2; CDR3 length: 15